What follows are 24 T cell receptor beta chains derived from one specimen sequenced in a study of beta chain features in type 1 diabetes. The isolated RNA, all of it, was reverse transcribed, so expressed TCRB transcripts were what got sequenced. Some clones are missing from TCRdb's copy, which holds only in-frame ones; the method was immunoSEQ multiplex PCR. The repertoire holds hundreds of thousands of clones, around 16% seen once, with under 0.095% in the top ten. The sample taken for sequencing was naive CD4+ T cells from blood. The receptors were sampled from a man aged 18 to 30 in good health.

The chain couples TRBV9 to TRBJ1-6; D uncertain. Trimming cost V 4 bases and J 5 bases, with 10 bases left between them. In germline, CDR1 is SGDLS, CDR2 YYNGEE. The CDR3 length is 14 residues. This chain's CDR3 is CASSLRPDNSPLHF. DNA for the CDR3: TGTGCCAGCAGCCTACGCCCCGATAATTCACCCCTCCACTTT. Full variable domain (outside the CDR3, taken from reference TRBV9 and TRBJ1-6): DSGVTQTPKHLITATGQRVTLRCSPRSGDLSVYWYQQSLDQGLQFLIQYYNGEERAKGNILERFSAQQFPDLHSELNLSSLELGDSALYFCASSLRPDNSPLHFGNGTRLTVT.

This chain joins TRBV5-6 and TRBJ2-5; 9 bases align to TRBD2. Germline lookup yields CDR1 SGHDT and CDR2 YYEEEE. The CDR3 has 15 residues. The V segment lost 0 bases and the J segment 1 base; nucleotides outside the gene matches: 1. The CDR3 loop is CASSLVAGVQETQYF. CDR3 bases: TGTGCCAGCAGCTTGGTAGCGGGGGTCCAAGAGACCCAGTACTTC.

The gene calls are TRBV10-3 and TRBJ1-4; D is perhaps TRBD1 (5 bases). The CDR3 runs 13 residues. Germline loops: CDR1 ENHRY, CDR2 SYGVKD. V lost 4 bases and J lost 10, with 13 bases in between. The CDR3 DNA is TGTGCCATCAGTGGGCTCCGGGGCGGAAAACTGTTTTTT. Amino acids: CAISGLRGGKLFF.

A note on this clone: The identical CDR3 is also encoded by other nucleotide sequences in the sample. The J gene is TRBJ1-2, the V gene TRBV14, with D uncertain. The CDR3 totals 13 residues. Germline CDR1 and CDR2: SGHDN and FVKESK. V lost 6 bases, J lost 0 bases, and 8 bases lay in between. CDR3 sequence reads: CASSRAANYGYTF. The CDR3 region has the DNA TGTGCCAGCAGTCGGGCAGCTAACTATGGCTACACCTTC. Complete variable domain (other parts from reference TRBV14 and TRBJ1-2): EAGVTQFPSHSVIEKGQTVTLRCDPISGHDNLYWYRRVMGKEIKFLLHFVKESKQDESGMPNNRFLAERTGGTYSTLKVQPAELEDSGVYFCASSRAANYGYTFGSGTRLTVV.

This clone was seen more than once but under ten times. The chain recombines TRBV5-1 with TRBJ1-2, with D unclear. Germline V CDR1 and CDR2: SGHRS, YFSETQ. Trimming took off 6 bases at V and 3 bases at J, with 18 bases between the two ends. This CDR3 contains 15 residues. CDR3 amino acids: CASTLSPDGYYGYTF. The CDR3 coding sequence is TGCGCCAGCACCCTTTCCCCGGACGGATACTATGGCTACACCTTC. The full variable domain, rest sourced from reference TRBV5-1 and TRBJ1-2, is KAGVTQTPRYLIKTRGQQVTLSCSPISGHRSVSWYQQTPGQGLQFLFEYFSETQRNKGNFPGRFSGRQFSNSRSEMNVSTLELGDSALYLCASTLSPDGYYGYTFGSGTRLTVV.

This clone appeared a few times. The chain's CDR3 is CASSYSGTGTNTEAFF. CDR3 DNA sequence: TGTGCCAGCAGTTACTCAGGGACAGGGACGAACACTGAAGCTTTCTTT. The chain links TRBV6-5 to TRBJ1-1, with TRBD1 identical over 9 bases. This CDR3 contains 16 residues. Germline loops: CDR1 MNHEY, CDR2 SVGAGI. V lost 0 bases to trimming and J lost 1 base; unmatched junction nucleotides: 3.

The chain has TRBV9 and TRBJ1-2, with D perhaps TRBD1 (5 bases). The CDR3 spans 14 residues. V shed 0 bases and J shed 3 bases, with 9 bases lying between them. Germline assignment: CDR1 SGDLS and CDR2 YYNGEE. CDR3 nucleotide sequence: TGTGCCAGCAGCGTAGCTCAAGGGGACTATGGCTACACCTTC. This translates into CASSVAQGDYGYTF.

This chain uses TRBV2 with TRBJ1-5, with no clear D. Trimming stripped 4 bases from V and 7 bases from J, with 14 bases between. Per the germline V gene, CDR1 is SNHLY and CDR2 is FYNNEI. The CDR3 consists of 14 residues. CDR3 DNA: TGTGCCAGCAGTGGAGAAGCAACGGGGCAGCCCCAGCATTTT. Its translation is CASSGEATGQPQHF.

This clone has just a few counts. The chain employs TRBV18 and TRBJ2-3, with D possibly being TRBD2 (5 bases). CDR3 length equals 13 residues. The germline V gene encodes CDR1 KGHSH and CDR2 LQKENI. Trimming removed 2 bases at V and 5 bases at J, with 8 bases between. In DNA form, the CDR3 reads TGTGCCAGCTCACCATTAGCGCAAGATACGCAGTATTTT. Encoded protein: CASSPLAQDTQYF. The whole variable domain, filled in from reference TRBV18 and TRBJ2-3, reads NAGVMQNPRHLVRRRGQEARLRCSPMKGHSHVYWYRQLPEEGLKFMVYLQKENIIDESGMPKERFSAEFPKEGPSILRIQQVVRGDSAAYFCASSPLAQDTQYFGPGTRLTVL.

The chain has TRBV19 and TRBJ1-1, with D possibly matching TRBD1 (5 bases). Germline V CDR1 and CDR2: LNHDA, SQIVND (reference sequence). This CDR3 contains 14 residues. V was trimmed by 4 bases and J by 8 bases, leaving 17 bases between them. The CDR3 loop is CASSTDRGPSEAFF. The CDR3 bases are TGTGCCAGTAGTACGGACCGGGGACCATCCGAAGCTTTCTTT. Using reference TRBV19 and TRBJ1-1 for the parts outside the CDR3, the full variable domain is DGGITQSPKYLFRKEGQNVTLSCEQNLNHDAMYWYRQDPGQGLRLIYYSQIVNDFQKGDIAEGYSVSREKKESFPLTVTSAQKNPTAFYLCASSTDRGPSEAFFGQGTRLTVV.

V is TRBV25-1 and J is TRBJ1-1, with D unclear. CDR1 and CDR2 (germline): MGHDK, SYGVNS. This CDR3 region has 15 residues. V was cut by 1 base and J by 0 bases, with 9 bases left in between. In DNA, the CDR3 is TGTGCCAGCAGTGAATCGGGCAGAATGAACACTGAAGCTTTCTTT. Translation: CASSESGRMNTEAFF.

CDR3 region: CASRRLGTQETQYF. The CDR3 region has the DNA TGTGCCAGCAGACGACTGGGCACACAAGAGACCCAGTACTTC. The chain employs TRBV6-6 and TRBJ2-5; D not certain. The CDR3 consists of 14 residues. The V gene lost 6 bases and the J gene lost 2 bases, with 13 bases spanning the gap. CDR1 is MNHNY and CDR2 is SVGAGI in the germline V gene (reference sequence).

This clone was seen a few times. V gene TRBV7-3 combines with J gene TRBJ2-7; D is unclear. V was trimmed by 2 bases and J by 1 base, leaving 6 bases between them. CDR3 length equals 13 residues. CDR1 and CDR2 from the germline V gene are SGHTA and FQGTGA. CDR3 DNA: TGTGCCAGCAGCTTAGGCCGATCCTACGAGCAGTACTTC. It is translated as CASSLGRSYEQYF. The full variable domain, its missing parts supplied by reference TRBV7-3 and TRBJ2-7, is GAGVSQTPSNKVTEKGKYVELRCDPISGHTALYWYRQSLGQGPEFLIYFQGTGAADDSGLPNDRFFAVRPEGSVSTLKIQRTERGDSAVYLCASSLGRSYEQYFGPGTRLTVT.

The genes are TRBV10-3 and TRBJ2-5; 10 bases fit TRBD2. J was trimmed by 3 bases and V by 8 bases; bases with no gene match: 6. Looked up from germline, CDR1 is ENHRY and CDR2 is SYGVKD. The CDR3 has 14 amino acids. The DNA for the CDR3 is TGTGCCATCCAGGAGCGGGAGGGGAAAGAGACCCAGTACTTC. It is translated as CAIQEREGKETQYF.

This clone occurred a few times. The V call is TRBV5-5, the J call TRBJ1-5, with a tentative D call TRBD1 (6 bases). Trimming pared 0 bases from V and 2 bases from J, leaving 6 bases between. This CDR3 comprises 14 residues. Germline CDR1 is SGHKS and CDR2 is YYEKEE (reference sequence). The CDR3 region is CASSLDRGNQPQHF. The CDR3, as DNA: TGTGCCAGCAGCTTGGACAGGGGCAATCAGCCCCAGCATTTT. Using reference TRBV5-5 and TRBJ1-5 for the parts outside the CDR3, the full variable domain is DAGVTQSPTHLIKTRGQQVTLRCSPISGHKSVSWYQQVLGQGPQFIFQYYEKEERGRGNFPDRFSARQFPNYSSELNVNALLLGDSALYLCASSLDRGNQPQHFGDGTRLSIL.

This chain uses TRBV6-5 with TRBJ2-7; D uncertain. The CDR3 sequence is 15 residues long. Per germline, CDR1 MNHEY and CDR2 SVGAGI. Between the trimmed V and J ends, which lost 7 bases and 3 bases, there was a span of 19 bases. CDR3 sequence: CASTSTARVHYEQYF. In DNA form, the CDR3 reads TGTGCCAGCACATCTACCGCCAGAGTTCACTACGAGCAGTACTTC.

This clone was observed a handful of times. In DNA, the CDR3 is TGTGCCAGCACAGCGAGCTCCTACAATGAGCAGTTCTTC. Amino acids: CASTASSYNEQFF. The V gene is TRBV13, the J gene TRBJ2-1; unclear D gene. V shed 7 bases and J shed 0 bases, with 7 bases lying between them. The germline V gene encodes CDR1 PRHDT and CDR2 FYEKMQ (reference sequence). This CDR3 region has 13 residues. Based on the CDR3 plus reference TRBV13 and TRBJ2-1, the full variable domain is AAGVIQSPRHLIKEKRETATLKCYPIPRHDTVYWYQQGPGQDPQFLISFYEKMQSDKGSIPDRFSAQQFSDYHSELNMSSLELGDSALYFCASTASSYNEQFFGPGTRLTVL.

V gene TRBV5-6 combines with J gene TRBJ1-5; the D gene is possibly TRBD1 (6 bases). CDR3 length: 14 residues. Germline V gene lookup returns CDR1 SGHDT and CDR2 YYEEEE. V lost 0 bases to trimming and J lost 9 bases, with 13 bases between them. The DNA for the CDR3 is TGTGCCAGCAGCTTGGGTCCCCAGGGGCGGCCCCAGCATTTT. This gives the protein CASSLGPQGRPQHF.

The chain employs TRBV19 and TRBJ1-2; D gene ambiguous. The CDR3 extends over 14 amino acids. Trimming cost V 3 bases and J 2 bases, with 10 bases left between them. Germline lookup yields CDR1 LNHDA and CDR2 SQIVND (reference sequence). CDR3 sequence: CASSMDHRNYGYTF. CDR3 DNA: TGTGCCAGTAGTATGGACCACAGAAACTATGGCTACACCTTC.

The chain links TRBV10-3 to TRBJ2-7, with 7 bases aligning to TRBD2. The V gene's germline CDR1 is ENHRY and CDR2 SYGVKD. The CDR3 has 14 amino acids. V trimming: 6 bases; J trimming: 5 bases; junction bases outside the gene matches: 10. In DNA form, the CDR3 reads TGTGCCATCAGACCCCTAACGGGAGGACACGAGCAGTACTTC. Protein product: CAIRPLTGGHEQYF.

This clone was seen a few times. The rearrangement links TRBV19 to TRBJ2-1; a weak D match, TRBD1 (6 bases). CDR1 is LNHDA, CDR2 SQIVND, per germline (reference sequence). The V and J ends lost 7 bases and 2 bases respectively, with 12 bases between them. CDR3 size: 14 residues. CDR3 in amino acids: CASTPRGAYNEQFF. The CDR3 region has the DNA TGTGCCAGTACGCCCAGGGGTGCCTACAATGAGCAGTTCTTC. Full variable domain (outside the CDR3, taken from reference TRBV19 and TRBJ2-1): DGGITQSPKYLFRKEGQNVTLSCEQNLNHDAMYWYRQDPGQGLRLIYYSQIVNDFQKGDIAEGYSVSREKKESFPLTVTSAQKNPTAFYLCASTPRGAYNEQFFGPGTRLTVL.

This clone has only a few counts. The rearrangement joins TRBV28 to TRBJ2-7; 8 bases fit TRBD1. From germline, CDR1 is MDHEN and CDR2 SYDVKM. V lost 3 bases and J lost 1; bases outside the gene matches: 8. This CDR3 has 16 residues. CDR3 coding DNA: TGTGCCAGCAGTTTTAGGTTTTGGGACAGGTCCTACGAGCAGTACTTC. It is translated as CASSFRFWDRSYEQYF.

This sequence joins TRBV28 and TRBJ2-7; 12 bases match TRBD2. The CDR3 has 13 residues. The junction had 7 bases not matched to a gene; V was cut back by 11 bases and J by 5 bases. Germline V CDR1 and CDR2: MDHEN, SYDVKM. This chain's CDR3 is CAHRTSGVHEQYF. CDR3 nucleotides: TGTGCCCACCGGACTAGCGGGGTGCACGAGCAGTACTTC.

The V gene is TRBV21-1, the J gene TRBJ1-5; TRBD1, the table's D call, was not compared with the DNA. TRBV21-1 counts as a pseudogene. This CDR3 region has 14 residues. CDR3 sequence reads: CASSKRAGWQPQHF. DNA for the CDR3: TGTGCCAGCAGCAAAAGGGCAGGGTGGCAGCCCCAGCATTTT.